The source of this TCR beta chain is a study of PD-1 blockade in mismatch repair-deficient tumors (dated by TCRdb to about 2017). A note on the overall study: Between September 2013 and September 2016, the trial enrolled approximately 86 consecutive patients with more than nine types of mismatch repair-deficient cancer, all of whom had received prior treatment and were progressing. Tumor-associated T cell clones were tracked in the peripheral blood of patients responding to PD-1 blockade by deep sequencing of TCR CDR3 regions. What the work shows at the level of the full study, not this receptor alone: Tumor-resident clones, often undetectable in blood before treatment, expanded rapidly after pembrolizumab and then contracted, generally before radiologic responses.

Mismatch repair deficiency was established in every enrolled patient by polymerase chain reaction or immunohistochemistry. Three patients who responded to pembrolizumab therapy underwent TCR sequencing. The phase II trial prospectively evaluated PD-1 blockade with pembrolizumab in advanced mismatch repair-deficient cancers, independent of tissue of origin. Peripheral blood T cell samples were collected serially, before PD-1 blockade began and at several time points afterward. Blood sampling times were reported as weeks after the first pembrolizumab dose. CDR1 and CDR2, per the germline V gene (reference sequence), are LNHNV and YYDKDF. The CDR3 covers 12 residues, taking in both the cysteine and the phenylalanine. Just the 36-base CDR3 DNA is kept, in frame starting at base 1. Cut back by 8 bases and 10 bases, the V and J ends lie 14 bases apart. Library preparation employed the immunoSEQ multiplex PCR assay. TCRdb holds this immuneACCESS table with in-frame rearrangements only. Some clones are missing; in checked studies, unresolved V genes explain under half, and the rest has no known cause. A total of about 100,000 clones appear in this sample, 70% to 85% of them only once. The ten largest make up 6.3% of the sample.

This clone was detected a few times. There is no known antigen for this receptor. Within one base of it there is no much larger clone, and no base qualities were kept. Here the chain combines TRBV15 and TRBJ1-4; TRBD1 is a possible D gene, resting on 5 matching bases. The TCR was taken from an adult with mismatch repair-deficient cancer. Here the sequenced sample was peripheral blood, taken 30 to 36 weeks after starting pembrolizumab. DNA sequence: TGTGCCACCCTTGCCTATGGGGGAAAACTGTTTTTT. The resulting protein is CATLAYGGKLFF.